This entry lists 24 T cell receptor beta chains sequenced from one sample in a study of T cells in Graves' hyperthyroidism and ophthalmopathy. TCR beta CDR3 region amplification was performed from RNA transcripts. An initial round of RT-PCR targeting the TCR CDR3 relied on the HTBI primer set. MiXCR, run by TCRdb on the multiplex PCR reads, gives a single entry per CDR3 protein. Of hundreds of thousands of distinct CDR3 sequences in the sample, 12% to 15% were seen once. The sample taken for sequencing was blood. These receptors were taken from a woman between 18 and 29 years old with Graves' hyperthyroidism.

The CDR3 DNA sequence: TGTGCCAGCACCCTTAGCGGGAGCGGGGCAGATACGCAGTATTTT. Amino acids: CASTLSGSGADTQYF. V gene TRBV12-3 or TRBV12-4 combines with J gene TRBJ2-3; 9 bases match TRBD2. The CDR3 runs to 15 residues. With V trimmed by 7 bases and J by 4 bases, 9 bases remained unmatched.

The sample holds a few counts of this clonotype. The chain recombines TRBV18 with TRBJ1-1; the D is unclear. Germline CDR1 is KGHSH and CDR2 is LQKENI. The length of the CDR3 is 16 residues. Between the trimmed V and J ends, which lost 3 bases and 2 bases, there was a span of 16 bases. This CDR3 reads CASSPTLLQDNTEAFF. CDR3 DNA: TGTGCCAGCTCACCTACCCTCCTCCAGGACAACACTGAAGCTTTCTTT. Together with reference TRBV18 and TRBJ1-1, the CDR3 gives the full variable domain: NAGVMQNPRHLVRRRGQEARLRCSPMKGHSHVYWYRQLPEEGLKFMVYLQKENIIDESGMPKERFSAEFPKEGPSILRIQQVVRGDSAAYFCASSPTLLQDNTEAFFGQGTRLTVV.

This clonotype was detected only a few times. The J gene is TRBJ2-3, the V gene TRBV6-2 or TRBV6-3; possible D gene TRBD2, 5 bases. Germline lookup yields CDR1 MNHEY and CDR2 SVGEGT. V was pared by 2 bases and J by 5 bases, with 8 bases between. This CDR3 is 13 amino acids long. The CDR3 bases are TGTGCCAGCAGTTACCGAGGGTTAGATACGCAGTATTTT. Translated: CASSYRGLDTQYF.

The genes are TRBV20-1 and TRBJ2-2, with 15 nucleotides matching TRBD2. The CDR3 covers 17 residues. J lost 3 bases, V lost 3 bases, and 5 bases had no gene match. Germline V gives CDR1 DFQATT, CDR2 SNEGSKA (reference sequence). CDR3 in DNA: TGCAGTGCTAGCGGGACTAGCGGGGGGCGGGACACCGGGGAGCTGTTTTTT. This gives the protein CSASGTSGGRDTGELFF.

This clonotype was counted ten times or more. The chain links TRBV7-9 to TRBJ2-5; the D is unclear. V lost 3 bases and J lost 5, with 10 bases in between. CDR1 is SEHNR, CDR2 FQNEAQ, per germline (reference sequence). The CDR3 spans 13 residues. The CDR3 protein is CASSLKGGETQYF. CDR3 sequence (DNA): TGTGCCAGCAGCTTGAAGGGTGGGGAGACCCAGTACTTC.

The V and J genes are TRBV5-1 and TRBJ1-6, with a tentative D call TRBD1 (6 bases). Per germline, CDR1 SGHRS and CDR2 YFSETQ. The CDR3 is 14 amino acids. V was trimmed by 5 bases and J by 10 bases, leaving 16 bases between them. CDR3 nucleotides: TGCGCCAGCAGGGCTACAGGGATGGAATCACCCCTCCACTTT. This gives the protein CASRATGMESPLHF.

In its sample, this clonotype was seen many times. V and J are TRBV29-1 and TRBJ2-3, with 14 positions matching TRBD2. The germline V gene has CDR1 SQVTM and CDR2 ANQGSEA. The CDR3 extends over 15 amino acids. The ends lost 4 bases at V and 3 bases at J; junction bases unmatched: 3. CDR3 DNA sequence: TGCAGCGTTGTTTGGACTAGCGGGAGGACAGATACGCAGTATTTT. This encodes CSVVWTSGRTDTQYF.

This clonotype was found a few times. This chain connects TRBV28 to TRBJ2-1; 7 bases line up with TRBD1. Germline values: CDR1 MDHEN, CDR2 SYDVKM. V dropped 3 bases and J dropped 3; count of bases not matched to a gene: 5. This CDR3 is built from 15 residues. The CDR3 sequence: CASSFGTARYNEQFF. The CDR3 nucleotides are TGTGCCAGCAGTTTCGGGACAGCCCGCTACAATGAGCAGTTCTTC.

The CDR3 bases are TGTGCCAGTAGTATAGTCCGGGGATCCCAGGGGATCACAGATACGCAGTATTTT. It is translated as CASSIVRGSQGITDTQYF. The rearrangement links TRBV19 to TRBJ2-3; TRBD1 might be the D (6 bases). V shed 1 base and J shed 2 bases, with 19 bases lying between them. The germline V gene has CDR1 LNHDA and CDR2 SQIVND (reference sequence). This CDR3 is built from 18 residues.

This clonotype has ten or more counts. The V gene is TRBV6-4, the J gene TRBJ1-5, with TRBD1 matching 7 bases. Germline-derived CDR1 and CDR2 are MRHNA and SNTAGT. This CDR3 region has 22 residues. The junction had 31 bases not matched to a gene; V was cut back by 7 bases and J by 4 bases. The CDR3 protein is CASIRDPGTVDRRNLRNQPQHF. The CDR3 DNA is TGTGCCAGCATCAGGGATCCGGGGACAGTGGACCGACGAAACCTCCGAAATCAGCCCCAGCATTTT.

This clonotype was seen repeatedly, ten times or more. The chain couples TRBV3-1 to TRBJ2-7; unclear D gene. Trimming took 3 bases from V and 2 from J, leaving 14 bases between them. CDR1 is LGHDT, CDR2 YNNKEL, per germline (reference sequence). The CDR3 spans 15 residues. This CDR3 is CASSHSGRKTYEQYF. The DNA of the CDR3 is TGTGCCAGCAGCCACTCTGGACGGAAAACCTACGAGCAGTACTTC.

This clonotype was detected ten times or more. As DNA, the CDR3 is TGTGCCAGCAGTCCTGGACTAGCGGGGAACAATGAGCAGTTCTTC. Its translation is CASSPGLAGNNEQFF. This chain joins TRBV27 and TRBJ2-1; 12 positions match TRBD2. Germline CDR1 and CDR2: MNHEY and SMNVEV (reference sequence). The CDR3 covers 15 residues. V was pared by 5 bases and J by 5 bases, with 4 bases of the junction left unmatched.

The chain couples TRBV6-1 to TRBJ1-1; no clear D gene. Trimming took 3 bases from V and 10 from J, leaving 9 bases between them. The CDR3 totals 11 residues. Germline assignment: CDR1 MNHNS and CDR2 SASEGT. CDR3 amino acids: CASSDGGVAFF. DNA for the CDR3: TGTGCCAGCAGTGACGGAGGAGTAGCTTTCTTT.

This clonotype was recorded at least ten times. The chain employs TRBV6-2 or TRBV6-3 and TRBJ2-5, with D possibly being TRBD1 (5 bases). The CDR3 sequence is 17 residues long. In germline, CDR1 is MNHEY, CDR2 SVGEGT. V lost 6 bases to trimming and J lost 3 bases, with 23 bases between them. The CDR3 DNA reads as TGTGCCAGCAGCTCGGACAAGCCGTGGCTAGAGAAAGAGACCCAGTACTTC. This sequence encodes CASSSDKPWLEKETQYF.

This chain connects TRBV4-1 to TRBJ2-1, with D possibly TRBD1 on 6 matching bases. Germline lookup yields CDR1 MGHRA and CDR2 YSYEKL. The CDR3 runs to 17 residues. V was cut by 0 bases and J by 0 bases, with 12 bases left in between. The CDR3 is CASSQDPLGGSYNEQFF. In DNA form, the CDR3 reads TGCGCCAGCAGCCAAGACCCTCTAGGGGGCTCCTACAATGAGCAGTTCTTC.

This clonotype was seen more than once but under ten times. The chain is built from TRBV11-2 and TRBJ2-7; D is ambiguous. The length of the CDR3 is 11 residues. V was shortened by 3 bases and J by 5 bases, with 5 bases between the two germline ends. The germline V gene has CDR1 SGHAT and CDR2 FQNNGV. The CDR3 DNA follows: TGTGCCAGCAGCTTTTCCAACGAGCAGTACTTC. This sequence encodes CASSFSNEQYF.

This clonotype was counted at least ten times. The chain carries TRBV7-2 and TRBJ2-2; D possibly corresponds to TRBD2 (6 bases). Germline loops: CDR1 SGHTA, CDR2 FQGNSA. The CDR3 runs to 14 residues. V gave up 8 bases and J gave up 2 bases, with 12 bases separating them. This CDR3 reads CASWRGPNTGELFF. CDR3 bases: TGTGCCAGCTGGAGGGGCCCAAACACCGGGGAGCTGTTTTTT.

The rearrangement joins TRBV24-1 to TRBJ1-5; the D is unclear. V was shortened by 4 bases and J by 1 base, with 10 bases between the two germline ends. CDR3 length equals 15 residues. The V gene's germline CDR1 is KGHDR and CDR2 SFDVKD. The CDR3 sequence: CATSDAKGSNQPQHF. The CDR3 nucleotides are TGTGCCACCAGTGACGCAAAAGGGAGCAATCAGCCCCAGCATTTT.

With respect to this clonotype: A much larger clone lies one base from this, so it may be a read error. This chain connects TRBV24-1 to TRBJ1-2, with D perhaps TRBD1 (5 bases). Trimming left V 2 bases short and J 6 bases short, with 6 bases between. Germline V gene sequence: CDR1 KGHDR, CDR2 SFDVKD. The CDR3 is 12 amino acids. The DNA of the CDR3 is TGTGCCACCAGTGATTGGGGCGATGGCTACACCTTC. Translation: CATSDWGDGYTF.

This clonotype was detected only a few times. The V call is TRBV20-1, the J call TRBJ2-7; TRBD1 matches 7 bases. CDR1 is DFQATT, CDR2 SNEGSKA, per germline (reference sequence). V lost 5 bases and J lost 3; bases outside the gene matches: 7. This CDR3 spans 13 amino acids. The DNA of the CDR3 is TGCAGTGCTCCAGACAGGGCCAACTACGAGCAGTACTTC. This codes for CSAPDRANYEQYF.

This clonotype was seen many times. This chain uses TRBV3-1 with TRBJ1-5, with a weak D call TRBD1 (5 bases). CDR1 is LGHDT and CDR2 is YNNKEL in the germline V gene (reference sequence). The CDR3 extends over 16 amino acids. Trimming left V 3 bases short and J 0 bases short, with 12 bases between. CDR3 bases: TGTGCCAGCAGCCACGGGACGACTTTTAGCAATCAGCCCCAGCATTTT. Translated: CASSHGTTFSNQPQHF.

The chain employs TRBV2 and TRBJ2-3, with D possibly being TRBD1 (6 bases). Germline assignment: CDR1 SNHLY and CDR2 FYNNEI. Trimming left V 1 base short and J 6 bases short, with 14 bases between. The CDR3 is 15 amino acids. The CDR3 DNA reads as TGTGCCAGCAGTGAAGGCTTGGGGGCTGGGGATACGCAGTATTTT. It translates to CASSEGLGAGDTQYF.

This clonotype was seen repeatedly, ten times or more. The V gene is TRBV6-2 or TRBV6-3, the J gene TRBJ2-5, with unresolved D. Trimming removed 2 bases from V and 5 bases from J, with 12 bases in between. Germline CDR1 reads MNHEY; CDR2 reads SVGEGT. The CDR3 has 14 amino acids. CDR3 sequence reads: CASSYKEAWETQYF. Written as DNA, the CDR3 is TGTGCCAGCAGTTACAAAGAGGCGTGGGAGACCCAGTACTTC.

This clonotype was observed many times. The chain uses TRBV6-1 and TRBJ2-3; 7 bases line up with TRBD1. With V trimmed by 5 bases and J by 1 base, 9 bases remained unmatched. Germline lookup yields CDR1 MNHNS and CDR2 SASEGT. The CDR3 consists of 16 residues. CDR3 amino acids: CASSPPGGFGTDTQYF. The CDR3 region has the DNA TGTGCCAGCAGTCCCCCAGGGGGATTCGGCACAGATACGCAGTATTTT.